These T cell receptor beta chains were read from a single sample in a study of naive and memory T cell subsets. Each CDR3 protein is one row after TCRdb ran MiXCR on the UMI-ligation and nested PCR reads. Found here are under 150,000 distinct CDR3 sequences, approximately 20% of them singletons; the top ten hold about 0.57%. The specimen was naive CD8+ T cells from blood. These receptors were collected from a human donor in good health. CDR3s leave out the opening cysteine and the closing phenylalanine or tryptophan. Each record gives: V gene, J gene, CDR3 protein.

TRBV10-2	TRBJ1-1	ASRTTGTEAF
TRBV7-9	TRBJ1-2	ASSFPTGTPGYT
TRBV19	TRBJ2-7	ATALTNTYEQY
TRBV11-2	TRBJ1-4	ASSTRANEKLF
TRBV6-6	TRBJ1-4	ASSYPQGTVDEKLF
TRBV19	TRBJ2-7	ASTGTGVEQY
TRBV5-4	TRBJ2-3	ASGNTDTQY
TRBV12-3/TRBV12-4	TRBJ2-5	ASSQGRGRTFQETQY
TRBV11-2	TRBJ2-7	ASTGQGLSYEQY
TRBV28	TRBJ1-2	ASSGGTGGYGYT
TRBV7-6	TRBJ2-2	ASSLASGYTGELF
TRBV6-6	TRBJ2-7	ASSYAPGQSYEQY
TRBV5-1	TRBJ2-1	ASSTGDVGEQF
TRBV9	TRBJ2-7	ASSVEGWVLSEQY
TRBV5-1	TRBJ1-2	ASSGDGINYGYT
TRBV4-3	TRBJ1-4	ASSQQLSGTGINEKLF
TRBV14	TRBJ1-1	ASSQVAGGRSSLTEAF
TRBV5-1	TRBJ1-1	ASSAVGLSFEAF
TRBV27	TRBJ2-1	ASSSSPGQEF
TRBV7-9	TRBJ1-6	ASSSPPNSSYNSPLH
TRBV29-1	TRBJ2-2	SVEGPEDVAGELF
TRBV28	TRBJ1-1	ATSGFWKKNTEAF
TRBV20-1	TRBJ2-7	SGSGLPYEQY
TRBV6-2/TRBV6-3	TRBJ2-1	ASSYGGPYINEQF
TRBV4-2	TRBJ2-7	ASSQDGDYEQY
TRBV5-5	TRBJ1-1	ASSLIGSSAF
TRBV5-1	TRBJ2-4	ASSSSGYGKNIQY
TRBV4-1	TRBJ2-7	ASSGQGTYEQY
TRBV4-1	TRBJ1-5	ASSQERTGPSNQPQH
TRBV12-5	TRBJ2-7	ASGRGQETYEQY
TRBV5-6	TRBJ2-1	ASSFIPSGRFDEQF
TRBV12-3/TRBV12-4	TRBJ1-1	ASSFLANTEAF
TRBV2	TRBJ2-7	ASSDGGQNYEQY
TRBV24-1	TRBJ2-3	ATSDLTSISTDTQY
TRBV29-1	TRBJ2-7	SVEEDQSYEQY
TRBV27	TRBJ2-3	ASSLWWTDTQY
TRBV4-1	TRBJ2-5	ASSQQGGFEETQY
TRBV15	TRBJ1-6	ATSSPGINSPLH
TRBV21-1	TRBJ2-4	ASSKTITKNIQY
TRBV4-1	TRBJ2-1	ASSQVWDTGDEQF
TRBV30	TRBJ1-3	AWNGGSGNTIY
TRBV6-2/TRBV6-3	TRBJ1-2	ASSYSNGNGYT
TRBV15	TRBJ2-3	ATSSLQGVLADTQY
TRBV25-1	TRBJ2-7	ASSALHGQGAYEQY
TRBV28	TRBJ2-5	ASSPTSVQETQY